This T cell receptor beta chain derives from a study of blood T cell repertoires in COVID-19. Study at large: From T cells, B-cell-depleted T cells, or PBMCs came the material, which was cDNA or gDNA.

The CDR3 totals 15 residues. J gave up 5 bases and V 4 bases, and 11 bases lay outside the gene matches. Per germline, CDR1 SGHRS and CDR2 YFSETQ. Data came from immunoSEQ multiplex PCR; TCRdb stores just in-frame clones and leaves some out. The table has about 230,000 clones, 65% to 85% seen once. The source material was peripheral blood. The V and J genes are TRBV5-1 and TRBJ2-5; TRBD1 aligns across 7 bases. The TCR sequence derives from a woman of 80 years or more with acute or convalescent COVID-19. The CDR3 DNA reads as TGCGCCAGCAGCCTAAACAGGGGCCCCCGGGAGACCCAGTACTTC. This encodes CASSLNRGPRETQYF.